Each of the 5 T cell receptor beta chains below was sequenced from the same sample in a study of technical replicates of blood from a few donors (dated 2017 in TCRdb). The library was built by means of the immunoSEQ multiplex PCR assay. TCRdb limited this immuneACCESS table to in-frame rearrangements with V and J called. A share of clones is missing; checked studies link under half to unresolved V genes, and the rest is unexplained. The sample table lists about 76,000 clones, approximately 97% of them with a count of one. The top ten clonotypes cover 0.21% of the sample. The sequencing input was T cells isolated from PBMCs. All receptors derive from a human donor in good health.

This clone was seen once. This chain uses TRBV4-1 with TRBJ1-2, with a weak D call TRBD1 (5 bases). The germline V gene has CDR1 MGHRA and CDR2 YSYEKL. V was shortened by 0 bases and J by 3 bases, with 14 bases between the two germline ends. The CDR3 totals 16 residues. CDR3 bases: TGCGCCAGCAGCCAAGATGGGGGGGAGTTCGACTATGGCTACACCTTC. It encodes CASSQDGGEFDYGYTF.

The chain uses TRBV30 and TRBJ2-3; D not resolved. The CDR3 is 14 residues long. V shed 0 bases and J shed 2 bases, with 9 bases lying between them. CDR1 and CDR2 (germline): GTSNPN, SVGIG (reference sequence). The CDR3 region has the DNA TGTGCCTGGAGTGTAAATCAGTACACAGATACGCAGTATTTT. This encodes CAWSVNQYTDTQYF.

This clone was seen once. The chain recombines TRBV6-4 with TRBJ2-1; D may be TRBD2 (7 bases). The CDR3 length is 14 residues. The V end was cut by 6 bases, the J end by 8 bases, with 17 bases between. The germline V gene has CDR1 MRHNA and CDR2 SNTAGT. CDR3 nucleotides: TGTGCCAGCAGCATTACCGGGGGGACACATGAGCAGTTCTTC. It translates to CASSITGGTHEQFF.

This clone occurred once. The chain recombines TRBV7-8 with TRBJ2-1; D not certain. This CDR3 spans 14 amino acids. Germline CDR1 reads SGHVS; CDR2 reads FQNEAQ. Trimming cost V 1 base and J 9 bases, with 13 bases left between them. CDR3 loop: CASSLVRQLGEQFF. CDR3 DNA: TGTGCCAGCAGCTTAGTGAGGCAACTCGGTGAGCAGTTCTTC.

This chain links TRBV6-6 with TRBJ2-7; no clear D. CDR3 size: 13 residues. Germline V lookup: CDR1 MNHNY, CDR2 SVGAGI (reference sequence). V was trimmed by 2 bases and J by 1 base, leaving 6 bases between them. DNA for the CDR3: TGTGCCAGCAGTTACCAACAGTCCTACGAGCAGTACTTC. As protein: CASSYQQSYEQYF.